The T cell receptor beta chain described here comes from a study of memory CD4+ T cells and cytomegalovirus serostatus (dated by TCRdb to about 2019). Background for the entire study: A total of about 33 healthy Belgian adults, of whom 9 were CMV seropositive and about 25 were CMV seronegative, were included in the cohort. To replicate a published TCR-based CMV serostatus classifier, the study sequenced CD4+ memory TCRbeta repertoires from a Belgian cohort whose cytomegalovirus serostatus was known.

Overall study results and their limits: The results were interpreted as suggesting that the CMV-associated TCR signature is mostly present in the CD4+ memory repertoire. Among the roughly 160 previously reported CMV-associated TCRbeta sequences, approximately 70 showed up in the CD4+ memory repertoires, with each one found in between one and five individuals. A median bootstrapped AUC of approximately 0.95 with a 95% CI of 0.76-1.00 was achieved on the Belgian cohort by the original-framework classifier. Only CD4+CD45RO+ memory cells were sequenced, unlike the original study, which covered naive and memory CD4+ and CD8+ populations. For CMV serostatus prediction, a median bootstrapped AUC of roughly 0.94 was reached with the original framework, and a median bootstrapped AUC of 0.91 was reached with a US-trained random forest.

Remarks on this clone: The antigen this receptor binds is unknown. One base away there is no much larger clone; base qualities are not given.

According to the germline V gene, CDR1 reads SNHLY and CDR2 reads FYNNEI. Its CDR3 holds 14 amino acids, cysteine through phenylalanine. Left in the record is the CDR3 DNA by itself, 42 bases read in frame from the first base. V is reduced by 6 bases and J by 5 bases, leaving a spacing of 16 bases between them. Single viable CD3+CD4+CD8-CD45RO+ cells were sorted as memory CD4+ T cells on a FACSAria II. CMV serostatus was assessed using a Roche Elecsys assay, by which serum IgG against CMV pp150, pp28, p38 and p52 was detected. Following thawing, total CD4+ T cells were enriched through positive selection using CD4 magnetic microbeads. The samples came from a different study that was designed specifically to examine the CD4+ T cell memory repertoire. Following standard operating procedures, peripheral blood mononuclear cells were isolated and cryopreserved, while serum was kept at -80 degrees C. CD3-PerCP (BW264/56), CD4-APC (RPA-T4), CD45RO-PE (UCHT1) and CD8-Pacific Orange (3B5) antibodies were used for staining, and non-viable cells were excluded with Sytox blue.

Genomic DNA was extracted from sorted cells with the Quick-DNA Microprep Kit. Amplification of TCRbeta DNA was done with the immunoSEQ hsTCRbeta kit, following the protocol from the manufacturer. An Illumina MiSeq instrument was used to sequence the TCRbeta libraries. The authors processed their data as follows. After out-of-frame sequences were removed, 2 million to 2.5 million distinct TCRbeta sequences remained, averaging about 67,000 per individual. Two values were used to score each individual: the count of fewer than 200 previously reported CMV-associated TCRbeta sequences and the total count of productive distinct TCRbeta sequences. A beta-binomial model was reimplemented in Python, and scikit-learn random forests with default parameters were trained on data from the US cohort. Classifier performance on the Belgian cohort was summarized as median AUC with percentile confidence intervals over 10,000 bootstrap iterations. The source is immuneACCESS, and TCRdb retained only in-frame sequences with V and J called. Part of the clones is not carried over; for the studies checked, unresolved V genes explain less than half of this, and the remainder is unexplained. The D gene and trimming were derived from the DNA, and the V and J assignments and clone size from that table. The sample records approximately 47,000 clones, 60% to 80% of which are singletons. Around 0.91% of the sample is held by the ten biggest clonotypes.

Sequencing was done on a sample of memory CD4+ T cells from blood. The rearrangement joined TRBV2 to TRBJ1-2; a tentative D match to TRBD1 spans 5 bases. The clonotype comes from an adult in good health and CMV-seronegative. The CDR3 reads as follows: CASRGTRGLYGYTF. The sequenced DNA: TGTGCCAGCAGGGGAACGAGGGGCCTTTATGGCTACACCTTC.